This T cell receptor (beta chain) was recovered during a study of PD-1 blockade in classical Hodgkin lymphoma. Only in-frame clones appear in the TCRdb table, and some are missing; sequencing was by immunoSEQ multiplex PCR. The sample contains under 9,000 clones, roughly four fifths of which appear only once. Germline lookup yields CDR1 LNHDA and CDR2 SQIVND (reference sequence). The CDR3 has 17 amino acids. Trimming took 4 bases from V and 0 from J; bases not matched to a gene: 12. This sample's time point: cycle 4 day 1 (C4D1), after less than 7 weeks of nivolumab. Following autologous stem cell transplantation, relapse occurred in every patient, and exposure to brentuximab vedotin varied. After PBMCs were thawed, their CD8+ T cells were isolated by magnetic negative selection. Study outcomes and limitations: While CD8+ TCR diversity did not rise significantly by C4D1, CD4+ TCR diversity did. Patients who began taking nivolumab under 1 year after ASCT were left out.

About this clone itself: Its antigen is not known.

J is TRBJ2-7 and V is TRBV19; 7 positions match TRBD1. The sequence was collected from a human donor with classical Hodgkin lymphoma. Sequences were derived from CD8+ T cells from blood, sampled before the fourth cycle of nivolumab. CDR3 DNA: TGTGCCAGTAGTACAAGTCTTCCGGGACAGCTCTCCTACGAGCAGTACTTC. Its protein product is CASSTSLPGQLSYEQYF.